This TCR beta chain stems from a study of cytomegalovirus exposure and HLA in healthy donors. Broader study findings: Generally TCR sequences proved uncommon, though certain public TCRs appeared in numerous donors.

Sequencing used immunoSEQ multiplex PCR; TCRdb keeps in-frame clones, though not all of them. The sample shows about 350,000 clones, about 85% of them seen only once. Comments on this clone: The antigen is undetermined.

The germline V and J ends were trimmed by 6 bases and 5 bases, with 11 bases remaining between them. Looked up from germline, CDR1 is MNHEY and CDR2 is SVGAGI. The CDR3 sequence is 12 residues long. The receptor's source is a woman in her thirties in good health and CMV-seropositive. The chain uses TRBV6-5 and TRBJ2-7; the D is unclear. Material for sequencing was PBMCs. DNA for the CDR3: TGTGCCAGCAGCATGGGTAGTGACGAGCAGTACTTC. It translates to CASSMGSDEQYF.